The rows below give T cell receptor beta chains drawn from one sample of a study of blood T cell repertoires in COVID-19. This table comes from immunoSEQ multiplex PCR, and its TCRdb copy is limited to in-frame clones, with some not included. The sample has about 140,000 clones, more than 60% seen once. Sequencing was carried out using peripheral blood. These receptors came from a woman in her forties or fifties with active or convalescent COVID-19. CDR3s include the opening cysteine and the closing phenylalanine or tryptophan. D genes are given only for firm matches. Clone size is shown for a subset of rows, as once, few, many or a class of expanded clone.

>TRBV19|TRBD2|.|TRBJ2-3
TGTGCCAGTAGTATAGTAGCGGGCGGGGATACGCAGTATTTT
CASSIVAGGDTQYF
>TRBV6-5|TRBD2|.|TRBJ2-7
TGTGCCAGCAGTTACGGGATAGCGGGGGTGTCCTACGAGCAGTACTTC
CASSYGIAGVSYEQYF
>TRBV27|TRBD1|few|TRBJ1-2
TGTGCCAGCAGGTTCGGGGACAGGGTAAACTATGGCTACACCTTC
CASRFGDRVNYGYTF
>TRBV25-1|.|.|TRBJ1-3
TGTGCCAGCAGTGATCGGGGTCTCAACACCATATATTTT
CASSDRGLNTIYF
>TRBV11-2|TRBD1|.|TRBJ2-7
TGTGCCAGCAGCTTAGGAGGGTGGGGACAGGACGATACCTACGAGCAGTACTTC
CASSLGGWGQDDTYEQYF
>TRBV6-5|TRBD1|few|TRBJ1-5
TGTGCCAGCGGTAGGCAGGGGGGTGGTCAGCCCCAGCATTTT
CASGRQGGGQPQHF
>TRBV9|.|.|TRBJ1-4
TGTGCCAGCACCACGGGACAATCTAATGAAAAACTGTTTTTT
CASTTGQSNEKLFF
>TRBV6-2/TRBV6-3|.|.|TRBJ1-1
TGTGCCAGCAGTCCGGCGGGGAAGATGAACACTGAAGCTTTCTTT
CASSPAGKMNTEAFF
>TRBV9|TRBD2|.|TRBJ2-2
TGTGCCAGCAGCGCCACCCTTAGCGGGAGAACCGGGGAGCTGTTTTTT
CASSATLSGRTGELFF
>TRBV10-3|TRBD2|.|TRBJ2-3
TGTGCCATCAGGCGGGAGGGCCTGGATACGCAGTATTTT
CAIRREGLDTQYF
>TRBV7-6|.|.|TRBJ2-2
TGTGCCAGCAGCTTAGCAGGGGGAGCGACCGGGGAGCTGTTTTTT
CASSLAGGATGELFF
>TRBV19|.|few|TRBJ1-1
TGTGCCAGTAGTATAGAGCAGGGCAGCACTGAAGCTTTCTTT
CASSIEQGSTEAFF
>TRBV9|.|.|TRBJ1-2
TGTGCCAGCAGCCCCGGAGGCCGTTATGGCTACACCTTC
CASSPGGRYGYTF
>TRBV18|.|few|TRBJ1-4
TGTGCCAGCTCACCAAACCCCCCGGTTGGGCGACAGCGCCTGAGTGAAAAACTGTTTTTT
CASSPNPPVGRQRLSEKLFF
>TRBV5-1|TRBD2|.|TRBJ2-2
TGCGCCAGCAGCTTGGCCAATCGGGAGGCCGGGGAGCTGTTTTTT
CASSLANREAGELFF
>TRBV7-3|TRBD2|.|TRBJ2-1
TGTGCCAGCAGCTTAGAAGCGGGAGCGGGGAGGAATGAGCAGTTCTTC
CASSLEAGAGRNEQFF
>TRBV2|.|once|TRBJ2-3
TGTGCCAGCAGTGAAGGAACAGGGCGGAGAGATACGCAGTATTTT
CASSEGTGRRDTQYF
>TRBV6-2/TRBV6-3|TRBD2|.|TRBJ2-3
TGTGCCAGCAATTACGGGGGGGCAGATACGCAGTATTTT
CASNYGGADTQYF
>TRBV5-1|TRBD2|.|TRBJ2-5
TGCGCCAGCAGCCCCAACCTAGCGGGGGGGCCGAAGGGGACCCAGTACTTC
CASSPNLAGGPKGTQYF
>TRBV3-1/TRBV3-2|TRBD2|.|TRBJ2-1
TGTGCCAGCAGCCAAGCGGCGGGGGTCGAGGGTGAGCAGTTCTTC
CASSQAAGVEGEQFF
>TRBV9|.|.|TRBJ1-3
TGTGCCAGCAGCGTAGGAGCAGGGGTCTCTGGAAACACCATATATTTT
CASSVGAGVSGNTIYF
>TRBV28|TRBD1|few|TRBJ1-2
TGTGCCAGTGCGAAACCGACAGGGGGCACCTACACCTTC
CASAKPTGGTYTF
>TRBV7-3|TRBD1|once|TRBJ1-1
TGTGCCAGCAGCCCGGGACAGCGTACTGAAGCTTTCTTT
CASSPGQRTEAFF
>TRBV28|.|.|TRBJ1-5
TGTGCCAGCAGTCCTGAGAGGGCGGGTAGCAATCAGCCCCAGCATTTT
CASSPERAGSNQPQHF
>TRBV5-4|TRBD2|.|TRBJ2-2
TGTGCCAGCAGCTTGGTACGGACTAGCGGGGGTTTTACCCCCGGGGAGCTGTTTTTT
CASSLVRTSGGFTPGELFF
>TRBV3-1/TRBV3-2|TRBD2|.|TRBJ2-5
TGTGCCAGCAGCCAAGATACGGGAAAGACTAGCGGGGGGCTTGAGACCCAGTACTTC
CASSQDTGKTSGGLETQYF
>TRBV21-1|.|.|TRBJ1-6
TGTGCCAGCAGCAAAGAGGGTCTTAGGGGTAATTCACCCCTCCACTTT
CASSKEGLRGNSPLHF
>TRBV19|TRBD2|few|TRBJ2-4
TGTGCCAGTAGTATAATGATCGGCGTAGCGGGGGGACCCTTAGCCAAAAACATTCAGTACTTC
CASSIMIGVAGGPLAKNIQYF
>TRBV30|.|once|TRBJ1-1
TGTGCCTGGAGTGGCGGGGTAAGGAACACTGAAGCTTTCTTT
CAWSGGVRNTEAFF
>TRBV4-3|.|.|TRBJ1-2
TGCGCCAGCAGCCAAGATGTCGCCCGGGGGGCAAACCCTATCCTTTATGGCTACACCTTC
CASSQDVARGANPILYGYTF
>TRBV19|TRBD1|.|TRBJ2-2
TGTGCCAGTAGTCCCGGGACAGGGGGCATAGACACCGGGGAGCTGTTTTTT
CASSPGTGGIDTGELFF
>TRBV5-1|.|.|TRBJ2-1
TGCGCCAGCAGGGGGGCCGAGACCTACAATGAGCAGTTCTTC
CASRGAETYNEQFF
>TRBV4-3|.|.|TRBJ1-1
TGCGCCAGCAGCCAAAGGACGGGAGAAGCTTTCTTT
CASSQRTGEAFF
>TRBV6-5|TRBD1|once|TRBJ1-2
TGTGCCAGCAGCCGGACAGGGAAGGACTATGGCTACACCTTC
CASSRTGKDYGYTF
>TRBV30|TRBD1|.|TRBJ2-7
TGTGCCTGGACCCGGACAGGGAACTACGAGCAGTACTTC
CAWTRTGNYEQYF
>TRBV5-1|.|.|TRBJ1-1
TGCGCCAGCAGCTTGGAAGGCGTATTAGGGGCTCGGGCTGAAGCTTTCTTT
CASSLEGVLGARAEAFF
>TRBV29-1|TRBD1|.|TRBJ2-2
TGCAGCGCCAATTGGGGGACAGGGAACACCGGGGAGCTGTTTTTT
CSANWGTGNTGELFF
>TRBV11-3|TRBD2|.|TRBJ2-3
TGTGCCAGCAGCTTAGGCTCTGGACTAGCGGGACGGGCAGATACGCAGTATTTT
CASSLGSGLAGRADTQYF
>TRBV18|TRBD1|.|TRBJ2-7
TGTGCCAGCTCACTGGGACAGGAGGGCTACGAGCAGTACTTC
CASSLGQEGYEQYF
>TRBV29-1|TRBD2|.|TRBJ2-1
TGCAGCGTTAGGACTAGCGGGAGGGTTAGCTCCTACAATGAGCAGTTCTTC
CSVRTSGRVSSYNEQFF
>TRBV18|.|.|TRBJ1-2
TGTGCCAGCTCACCAGACACAGGGCCGAGCGGCTACACCTTC
CASSPDTGPSGYTF
>TRBV5-1|.|few|TRBJ1-2
TGCGCCAGCAGCTCACGACAGGACAACTATGGCTACACCTTC
CASSSRQDNYGYTF
>TRBV7-9|.|once|TRBJ1-5
TGTGCCAGCAGCTTGGGGGACTATCAGCCCCAGCATTTT
CASSLGDYQPQHF
>TRBV19|.|.|TRBJ2-3
TGTGCCTCTACGAAGGGGATAATCAGCACAGATACGCAGTATTTT
CASTKGIISTDTQYF
>TRBV6-6|TRBD1|once|TRBJ1-1
TGTGCCAGCAGTTACCCGGGACAGGGTATGAGAACTGAAGCTTTCTTT
CASSYPGQGMRTEAFF
>TRBV7-2|.|.|TRBJ2-5
TGTGCCAGCAGTTCTATACAGGGACCTCAAGAGACCCAGTACTTC
CASSSIQGPQETQYF
>TRBV7-2|.|.|TRBJ2-2
TGTGCCAGCAGCTTTAGCGGCCGCCAAACCGGGGAGCTGTTTTTT
CASSFSGRQTGELFF
>TRBV6-2/TRBV6-3|.|.|TRBJ1-1
TGTGCCAGCAGTTTCACAGGGAGGGACACTGAAGCTTTCTTT
CASSFTGRDTEAFF
>TRBV5-5|.|few|TRBJ1-6
TGTGCCAGCAGCCCCCAGGGGTCCTATAATTCACCCCTCCACTTT
CASSPQGSYNSPLHF
>TRBV27|TRBD1|many|TRBJ1-5
TGTGCCAGCGGGAAGGGGGCGCTTCAGCCCCAGCATTTT
CASGKGALQPQHF
>TRBV3-1/TRBV3-2|.|.|TRBJ1-5
TGTGCCAGCAGCCAAGACTGGGGAGATCAGCCCCAGCATTTT
CASSQDWGDQPQHF
>TRBV3-1/TRBV3-2|TRBD2|.|TRBJ2-7
TGTGCCAGCAGCCAAGCTAGCGGGAGCGAGCAGTACTTC
CASSQASGSEQYF
>TRBV5-1|TRBD1|.|TRBJ2-7
TGCGCCAGCAGCCGCCTGGACAGGGATGGAGAGCAGTACTTC
CASSRLDRDGEQYF
>TRBV2|.|.|TRBJ1-6
TGTGCCAGCAGTTCAGGGCAGCCGCATAATTCACCCCTCCACTTT
CASSSGQPHNSPLHF
>TRBV3-1/TRBV3-2|TRBD2|.|TRBJ2-1
TGTGCCAGCGGGAGCGGGAGAATTGAGCAGTTCTTC
CASGSGRIEQFF